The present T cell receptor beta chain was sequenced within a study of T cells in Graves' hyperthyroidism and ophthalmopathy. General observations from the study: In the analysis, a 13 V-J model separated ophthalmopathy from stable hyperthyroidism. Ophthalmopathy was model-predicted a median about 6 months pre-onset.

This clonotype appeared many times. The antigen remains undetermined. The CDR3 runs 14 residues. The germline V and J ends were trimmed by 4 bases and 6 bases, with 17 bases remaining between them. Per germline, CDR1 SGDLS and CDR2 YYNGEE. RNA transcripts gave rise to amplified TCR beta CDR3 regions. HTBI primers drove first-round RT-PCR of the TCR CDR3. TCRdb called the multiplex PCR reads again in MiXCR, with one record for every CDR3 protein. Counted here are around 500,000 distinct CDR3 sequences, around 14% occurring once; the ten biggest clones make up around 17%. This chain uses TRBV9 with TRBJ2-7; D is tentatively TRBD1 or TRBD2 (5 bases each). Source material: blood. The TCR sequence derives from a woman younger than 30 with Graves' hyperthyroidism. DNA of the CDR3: TGTGCCAGCAGCCTACGTCGGGACGCCTTCGAGCAGTACTTC. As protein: CASSLRRDAFEQYF.